Listed below are T cell receptor beta chains from one sample, sequenced in a study of T cells after somatic rescue of genetic block. TCRdb's table, derived via immunoSEQ multiplex PCR, lists solely in-frame clones and lacks some. Here the sample spans about 14,000 clones, about 70% being singletons. The specimen sequenced was peripheral blood mononuclear cells (PBMCs). The receptors were sampled from a boy aged 5-17 years. CDR3s include the opening cysteine and the closing phenylalanine or tryptophan. The D gene is left open where the match is weak. Size is omitted from some rows. Given values are once, few, many or a class for expanded clones.

TRBJ1-2,.,TRBV5-4,TRBD1,TGTGCCAGCAGCCTCGTTGACAGGGCCTCTTACTATGGCTACACCTTC,CASSLVDRASYYGYTF
TRBJ2-7,.,TRBV11-3,.,TGTGCCAGCAGCTTAGGCCCTCTCTACGAGCAGTACTTC,CASSLGPLYEQYF
TRBJ1-5,.,TRBV5-4,.,TGTGCCAGCAGCTCTGGAGACGCGGGCAATCAGCCCCAGCATTTT,CASSSGDAGNQPQHF
TRBJ2-5,few,TRBV27,TRBD1,TGTGCCAGCAGTTTTGCGGGACAGGGAAGAGAGACCCAGTACTTC,CASSFAGQGRETQYF
TRBJ2-3,.,TRBV18,TRBD2,TGTGCCAGCTCCCCCCTAGCGGGGGGCCTATCAGATACGCAGTATTTT,CASSPLAGGLSDTQYF
TRBJ1-1,.,TRBV7-9,.,TGTGCCAGCAGCTTGGTGGGTGCAGCTGAAGCTTTCTTT,CASSLVGAAEAFF
TRBJ2-2,once,TRBV28,.,TGTGCCAGCAGTTCTGCTGGGGGCAGGGTGATCGACGGGGAGCTGTTTTTT,CASSSAGGRVIDGELFF
TRBJ2-6,.,TRBV6-1,.,TGTGCCAGCAGTGAACTGGCGTCCTCTGGGGCCAACGTCCTGACTTTC,CASSELASSGANVLTF
TRBJ2-2,.,TRBV19,TRBD1,TGTGCCAGTACCCTTACTCCCTTGGACAGGGGTGGATTGAACACCGGGGAGCTGTTTTTT,CASTLTPLDRGGLNTGELFF
TRBJ2-6,.,TRBV4-1,.,TGCGCCAGCAGCCTTCGAGGGGCAGTACAGGTGTGGGGGGCCAACGTCCTGACTTTC,CASSLRGAVQVWGANVLTF
TRBJ2-3,.,TRBV5-6,.,TGTGCCAGCAGCTTGGTTGGCGCAAGCACAGATACGCAGTATTTT,CASSLVGASTDTQYF
TRBJ2-3,.,TRBV5-1,TRBD2,TGCGCCAGCAGCCGGACGGGACTAGCGGGAGGGGGGCCAGATACGCAGTATTTT,CASSRTGLAGGGPDTQYF
TRBJ1-2,.,TRBV7-9,.,TGTGCCAGCAGCTTGGTTGACAGCTATGGCTACACCTTC,CASSLVDSYGYTF
TRBJ2-3,.,TRBV29-1,.,TGCAGCGTTGAAGGGGTCACAGATACGCAGTATTTT,CSVEGVTDTQYF
TRBJ1-1,.,TRBV6-5,.,TGTGCCAGCAGTTACTCAGGGAAATTGAACACTGAAGCTTTCTTT,CASSYSGKLNTEAFF
TRBJ2-5,.,TRBV27,.,TGTGCCAGCAGTTTATCGGACGGGAGCTTTGGCCAGTACTTC,CASSLSDGSFGQYF
TRBJ2-7,.,TRBV6-1,.,TGTGCCAGCAGTGATTGGCAAACCTACGAGCAGTACTTC,CASSDWQTYEQYF
TRBJ2-7,once,TRBV6-9,.,TGTGCCAGCAGTTATTGGGGGAGGGGGTCCCACGAGCAGTACTTC,CASSYWGRGSHEQYF
TRBJ2-1,.,TRBV7-9,.,TGTGCCAGCAGCTTAGTGCGTTCGAGCCGGTTCAATGAGCAGTTCTTC,CASSLVRSSRFNEQFF
TRBJ1-1,.,TRBV4-2,TRBD1,TGTGCCAGCAGCTTGCACGGGACAGGAAGGGGCATGAACACTGAAGCTTTCTTT,CASSLHGTGRGMNTEAFF
TRBJ1-1,.,TRBV7-9,TRBD1,TGTGCCAGCAGCTTGCACGGGACAGGAAGGGGCATGAACACTGAAGCTTTCTTT,CASSLHGTGRGMNTEAFF
TRBJ2-2,.,TRBV27,.,TGTGCCAGCAGTTTATTGACGGGAGAGCTGTTTTTT,CASSLLTGELFF